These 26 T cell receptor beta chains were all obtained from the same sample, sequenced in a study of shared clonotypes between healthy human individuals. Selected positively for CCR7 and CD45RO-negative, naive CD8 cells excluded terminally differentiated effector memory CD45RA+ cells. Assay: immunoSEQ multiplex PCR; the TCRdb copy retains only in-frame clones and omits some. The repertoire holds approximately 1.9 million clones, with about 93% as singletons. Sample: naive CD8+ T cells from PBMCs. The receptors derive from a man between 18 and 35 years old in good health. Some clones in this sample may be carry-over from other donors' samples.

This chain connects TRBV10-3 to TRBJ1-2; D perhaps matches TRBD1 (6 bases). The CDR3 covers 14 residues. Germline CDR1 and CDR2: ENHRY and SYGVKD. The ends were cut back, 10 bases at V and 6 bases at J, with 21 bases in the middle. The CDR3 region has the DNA TGTGCCACCTCGGCCGAAAGGGGGGTAAATGGCTACACCTTC. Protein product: CATSAERGVNGYTF.

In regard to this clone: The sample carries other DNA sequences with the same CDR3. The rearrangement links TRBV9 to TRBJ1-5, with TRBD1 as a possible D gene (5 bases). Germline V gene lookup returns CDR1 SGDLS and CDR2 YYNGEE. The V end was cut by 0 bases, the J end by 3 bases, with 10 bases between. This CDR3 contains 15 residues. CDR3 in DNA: TGTGCCAGCAGCGTAGGTCAGGGCCCCAATCAGCCCCAGCATTTT. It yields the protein CASSVGQGPNQPQHF.

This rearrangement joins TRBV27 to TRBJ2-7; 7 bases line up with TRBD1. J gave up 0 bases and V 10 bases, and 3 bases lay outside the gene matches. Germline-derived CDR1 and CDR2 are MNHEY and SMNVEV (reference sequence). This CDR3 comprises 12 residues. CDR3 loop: CATGGTSYEQYF. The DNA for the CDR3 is TGTGCCACAGGGGGTACCTCCTACGAGCAGTACTTC.

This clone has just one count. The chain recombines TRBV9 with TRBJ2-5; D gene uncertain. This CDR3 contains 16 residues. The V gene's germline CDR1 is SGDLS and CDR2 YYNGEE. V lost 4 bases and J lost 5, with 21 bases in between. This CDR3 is CASSQRGGALGETQYF. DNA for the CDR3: TGTGCCAGCAGCCAACGAGGCGGTGCCCTTGGGGAGACCCAGTACTTC.

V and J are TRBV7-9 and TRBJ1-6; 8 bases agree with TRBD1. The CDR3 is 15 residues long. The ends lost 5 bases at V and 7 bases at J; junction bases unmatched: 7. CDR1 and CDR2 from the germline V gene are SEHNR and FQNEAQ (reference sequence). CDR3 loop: CASSLSTGGNSPLHF. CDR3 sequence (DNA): TGTGCCAGCAGCCTCTCAACAGGGGGGAATTCACCCCTCCACTTT.

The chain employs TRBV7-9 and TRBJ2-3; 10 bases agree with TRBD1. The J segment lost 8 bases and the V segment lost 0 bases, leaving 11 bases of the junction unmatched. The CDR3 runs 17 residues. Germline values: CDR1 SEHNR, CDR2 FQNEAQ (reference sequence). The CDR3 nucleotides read TGTGCCAGCAGCTTAGCGGACCGGGACAGGGGACGCGTTACGCAGTATTTT. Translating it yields CASSLADRDRGRVTQYF.

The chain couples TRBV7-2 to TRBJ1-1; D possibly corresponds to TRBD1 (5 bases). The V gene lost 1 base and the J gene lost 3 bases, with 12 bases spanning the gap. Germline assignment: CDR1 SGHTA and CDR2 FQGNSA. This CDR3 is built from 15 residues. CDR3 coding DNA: TGTGCCAGCAGCTTAGTGGGGGGAGGGTACACTGAAGCTTTCTTT. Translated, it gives CASSLVGGGYTEAFF.

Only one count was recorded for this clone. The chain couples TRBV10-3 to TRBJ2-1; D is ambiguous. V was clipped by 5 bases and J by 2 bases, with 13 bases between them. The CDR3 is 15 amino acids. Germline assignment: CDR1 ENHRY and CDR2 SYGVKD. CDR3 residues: CAISHDGSTYNEQFF. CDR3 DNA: TGTGCCATCAGTCATGATGGATCGACCTACAATGAGCAGTTCTTC.

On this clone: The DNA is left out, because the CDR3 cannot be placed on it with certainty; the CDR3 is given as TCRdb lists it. This CDR3 is CASSFGPGSGELFF. The chain combines TRBV5-1 with TRBJ2-2; TRBD2 is taken as the D call from the table, unchecked against the DNA. Germline CDR1 SGHRS, CDR2 YFSETQ. Both ends counted, the CDR3 spans 14 residues.

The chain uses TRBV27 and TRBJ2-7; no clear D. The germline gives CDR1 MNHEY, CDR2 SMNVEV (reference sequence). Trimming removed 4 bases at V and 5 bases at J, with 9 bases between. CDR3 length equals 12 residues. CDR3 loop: CASSSPTHEQYF. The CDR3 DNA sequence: TGTGCCAGCAGTTCACCCACCCACGAGCAGTACTTC.

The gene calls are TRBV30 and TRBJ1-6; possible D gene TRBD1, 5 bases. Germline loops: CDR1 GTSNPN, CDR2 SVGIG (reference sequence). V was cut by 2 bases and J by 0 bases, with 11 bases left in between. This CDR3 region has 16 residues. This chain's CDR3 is CAWSPPGASYNSPLHF. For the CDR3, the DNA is TGTGCCTGGAGTCCCCCTGGGGCCTCCTATAATTCACCCCTCCACTTT. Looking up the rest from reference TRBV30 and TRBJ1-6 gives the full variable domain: SQTIHQWPATLVQPVGSPLSLECTVEGTSNPNLYWYRQAAGRGLQLLFYSVGIGQISSEVPQNLSASRPQDRQFILSSKKLLLSDSGFYLCAWSPPGASYNSPLHFGNGTRLTVT.

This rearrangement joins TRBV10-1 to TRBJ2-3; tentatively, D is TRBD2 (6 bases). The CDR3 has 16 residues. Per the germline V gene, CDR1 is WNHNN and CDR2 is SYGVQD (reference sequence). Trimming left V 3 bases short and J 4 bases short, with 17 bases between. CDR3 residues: CASSELISGDADTQYF. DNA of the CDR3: TGCGCCAGCAGTGAATTAATATCGGGAGATGCAGATACGCAGTATTTT.

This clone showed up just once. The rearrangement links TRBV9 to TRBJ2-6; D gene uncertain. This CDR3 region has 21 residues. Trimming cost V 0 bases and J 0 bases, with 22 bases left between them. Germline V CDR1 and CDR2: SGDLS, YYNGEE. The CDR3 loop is CASSVDVTPRLSSSGANVLTF. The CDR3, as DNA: TGTGCCAGCAGCGTAGATGTGACCCCCAGGCTTTCCAGCTCTGGGGCCAACGTCCTGACTTTC.

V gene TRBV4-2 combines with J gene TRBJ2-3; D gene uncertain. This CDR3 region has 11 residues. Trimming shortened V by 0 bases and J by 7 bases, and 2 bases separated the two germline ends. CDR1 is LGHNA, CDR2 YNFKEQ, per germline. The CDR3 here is CASSQDHTQYF. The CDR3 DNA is TGTGCCAGCAGCCAAGATCATACGCAGTATTTT.

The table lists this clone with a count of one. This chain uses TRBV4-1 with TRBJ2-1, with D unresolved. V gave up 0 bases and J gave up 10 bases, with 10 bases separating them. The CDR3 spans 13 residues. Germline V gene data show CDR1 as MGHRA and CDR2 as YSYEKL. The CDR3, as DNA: TGCGCCAGCAGCCAAGATTCTCTGAAGGAGCAGTTCTTC. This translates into CASSQDSLKEQFF.

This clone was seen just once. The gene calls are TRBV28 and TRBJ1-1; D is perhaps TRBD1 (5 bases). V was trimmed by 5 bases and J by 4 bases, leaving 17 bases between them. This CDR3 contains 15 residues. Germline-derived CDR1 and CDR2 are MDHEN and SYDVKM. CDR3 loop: CASSASLRTFTEAFF. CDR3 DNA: TGTGCCAGCAGTGCCTCACTCCGGACATTCACTGAAGCTTTCTTT.

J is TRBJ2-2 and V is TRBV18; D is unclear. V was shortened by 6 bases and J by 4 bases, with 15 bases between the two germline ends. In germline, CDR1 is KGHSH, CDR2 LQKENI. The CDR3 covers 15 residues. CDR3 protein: CASSSAETLTGELFF. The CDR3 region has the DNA TGTGCCAGCTCGTCGGCGGAAACTCTCACCGGGGAGCTGTTTTTT.

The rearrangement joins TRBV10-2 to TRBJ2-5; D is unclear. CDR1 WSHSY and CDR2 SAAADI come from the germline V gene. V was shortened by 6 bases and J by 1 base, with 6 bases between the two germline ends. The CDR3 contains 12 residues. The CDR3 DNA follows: TGCGCCAGCAGAGACACCCAAGAGACCCAGTACTTC. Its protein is CASRDTQETQYF.

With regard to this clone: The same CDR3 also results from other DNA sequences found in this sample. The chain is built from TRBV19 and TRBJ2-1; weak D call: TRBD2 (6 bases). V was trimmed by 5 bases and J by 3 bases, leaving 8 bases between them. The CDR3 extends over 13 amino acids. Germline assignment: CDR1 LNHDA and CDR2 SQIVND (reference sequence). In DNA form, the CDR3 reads TGTGCCAGTAGTGCGACTAGCTACAATGAGCAGTTCTTC. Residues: CASSATSYNEQFF.

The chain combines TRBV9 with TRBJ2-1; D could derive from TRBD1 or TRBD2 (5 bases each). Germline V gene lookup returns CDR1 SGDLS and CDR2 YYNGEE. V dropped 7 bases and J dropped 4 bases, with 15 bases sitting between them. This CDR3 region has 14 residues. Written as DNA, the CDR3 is TGTGCCAGCTCCGGGGCAGGAGTATACAATGAGCAGTTCTTC. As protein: CASSGAGVYNEQFF.

The CDR3 spells CASSDYNYEQYF. DNA of the CDR3: TGTGCCAGCAGTGATTATAACTACGAGCAGTACTTC. This chain uses TRBV6-1 with TRBJ2-7; D is undetermined. Germline V gene data show CDR1 as MNHNS and CDR2 as SASEGT. V was shortened by 3 bases and J by 3 bases, with 6 bases between the two germline ends. This CDR3 region has 12 residues.

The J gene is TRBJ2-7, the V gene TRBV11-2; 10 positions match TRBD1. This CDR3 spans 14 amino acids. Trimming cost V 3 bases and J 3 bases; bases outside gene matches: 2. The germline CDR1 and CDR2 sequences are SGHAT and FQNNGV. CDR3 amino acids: CASSFRTGGYEQYF. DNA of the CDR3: TGTGCCAGCAGCTTCCGGACAGGGGGCTACGAGCAGTACTTC.

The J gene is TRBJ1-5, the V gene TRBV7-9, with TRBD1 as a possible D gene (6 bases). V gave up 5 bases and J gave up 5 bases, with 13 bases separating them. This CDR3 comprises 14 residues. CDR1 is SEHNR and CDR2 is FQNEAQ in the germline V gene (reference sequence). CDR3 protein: CASSPRGEDQPQHF. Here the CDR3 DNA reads TGTGCCAGCAGCCCCAGGGGTGAGGATCAGCCCCAGCATTTT. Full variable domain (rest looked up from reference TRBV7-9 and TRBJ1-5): DTGVSQNPRHKITKRGQNVTFRCDPISEHNRLYWYRQTLGQGPEFLTYFQNEAQLEKSRLLSDRFSAERPKGSFSTLEIQRTEQGDSAMYLCASSPRGEDQPQHFGDGTRLSIL.

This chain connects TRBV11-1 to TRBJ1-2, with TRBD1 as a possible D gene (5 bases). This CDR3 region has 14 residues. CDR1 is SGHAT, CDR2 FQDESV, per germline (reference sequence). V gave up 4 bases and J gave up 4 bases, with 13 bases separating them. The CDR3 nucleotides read TGTGCCAGCAGCTCATTCAGGGACGGCTATGGCTACACCTTC. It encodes CASSSFRDGYGYTF. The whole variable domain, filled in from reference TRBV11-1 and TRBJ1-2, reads EAEVAQSPRYKITEKSQAVAFWCDPISGHATLYWYRQILGQGPELLVQFQDESVVDDSQLPKDRFSAERLKGVDSTLKIQPAELGDSAMYLCASSSFRDGYGYTFGSGTRLTVV.

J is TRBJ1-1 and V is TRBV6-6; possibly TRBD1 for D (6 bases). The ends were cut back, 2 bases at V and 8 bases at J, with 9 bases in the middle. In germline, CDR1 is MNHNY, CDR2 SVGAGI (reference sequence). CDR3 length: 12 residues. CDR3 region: CASSYVQGEAFF. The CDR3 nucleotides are TGTGCCAGCAGTTACGTTCAGGGGGAAGCTTTCTTT.

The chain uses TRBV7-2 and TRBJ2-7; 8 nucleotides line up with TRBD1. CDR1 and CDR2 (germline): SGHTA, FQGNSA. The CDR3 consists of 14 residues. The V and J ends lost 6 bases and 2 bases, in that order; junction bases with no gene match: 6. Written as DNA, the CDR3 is TGTGCCAGCAGGCGGACAGGGACCCCCTACGAGCAGTACTTC. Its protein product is CASRRTGTPYEQYF.